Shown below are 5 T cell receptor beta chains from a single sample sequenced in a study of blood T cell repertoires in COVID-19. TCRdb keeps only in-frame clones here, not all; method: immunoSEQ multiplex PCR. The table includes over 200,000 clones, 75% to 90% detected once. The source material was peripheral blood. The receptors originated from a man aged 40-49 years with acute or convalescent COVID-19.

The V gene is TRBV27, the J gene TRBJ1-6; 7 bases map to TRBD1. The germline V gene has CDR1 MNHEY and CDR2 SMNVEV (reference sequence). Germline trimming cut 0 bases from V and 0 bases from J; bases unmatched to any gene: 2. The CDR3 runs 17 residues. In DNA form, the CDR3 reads TGTGCCAGCAGTTTATCTCCAGGGGGCTCCTATAATTCACCCCTCCACTTT. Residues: CASSLSPGGSYNSPLHF.

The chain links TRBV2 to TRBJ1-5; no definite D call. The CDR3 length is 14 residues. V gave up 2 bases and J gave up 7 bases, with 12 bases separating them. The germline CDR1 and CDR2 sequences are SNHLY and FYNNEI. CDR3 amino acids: CASSETDGLQPQHF. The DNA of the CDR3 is TGTGCCAGCAGTGAAACTGACGGGTTACAGCCCCAGCATTTT.

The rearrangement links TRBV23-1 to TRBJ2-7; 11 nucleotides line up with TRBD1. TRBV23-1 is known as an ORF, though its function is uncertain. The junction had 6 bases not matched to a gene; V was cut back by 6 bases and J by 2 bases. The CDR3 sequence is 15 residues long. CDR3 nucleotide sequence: TGCGCCAGCAGGCGCTCGGACAGGGGGCCCTACGAGCAGTACTTC. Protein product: CASRRSDRGPYEQYF.

The CDR3 is CAITTRIMNTEAFF. Here the CDR3 DNA reads TGTGCCATTACGACACGCATCATGAACACTGAAGCTTTCTTT. This chain uses TRBV28 with TRBJ1-1, with D uncertain. The CDR3 has 14 amino acids. In germline, CDR1 is MDHEN, CDR2 SYDVKM. Trimming took off 10 bases at V and 0 bases at J, with 15 bases between the two ends.

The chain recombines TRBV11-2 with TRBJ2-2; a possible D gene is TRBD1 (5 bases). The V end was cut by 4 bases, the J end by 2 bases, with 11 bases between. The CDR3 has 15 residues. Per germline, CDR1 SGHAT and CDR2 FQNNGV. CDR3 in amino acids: CASSSSTENTGELFF. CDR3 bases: TGTGCCAGCAGCTCTTCGACAGAAAACACCGGGGAGCTGTTTTTT.